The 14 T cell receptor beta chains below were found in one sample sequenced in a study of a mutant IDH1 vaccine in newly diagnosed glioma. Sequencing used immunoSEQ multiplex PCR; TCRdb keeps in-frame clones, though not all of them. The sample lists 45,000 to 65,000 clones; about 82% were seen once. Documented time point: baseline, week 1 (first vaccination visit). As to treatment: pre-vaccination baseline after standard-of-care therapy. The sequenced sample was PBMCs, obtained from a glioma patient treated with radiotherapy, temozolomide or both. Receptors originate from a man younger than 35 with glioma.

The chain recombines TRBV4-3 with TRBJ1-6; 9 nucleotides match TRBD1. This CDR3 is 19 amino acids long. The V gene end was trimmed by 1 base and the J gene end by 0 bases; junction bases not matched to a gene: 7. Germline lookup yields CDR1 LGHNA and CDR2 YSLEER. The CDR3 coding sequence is TGCGCCAGCAGCCAAGTGGGGACAGGGTCGAGCTCCTATAATTCACCCCTCCACTTT. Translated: CASSQVGTGSSSYNSPLHF.

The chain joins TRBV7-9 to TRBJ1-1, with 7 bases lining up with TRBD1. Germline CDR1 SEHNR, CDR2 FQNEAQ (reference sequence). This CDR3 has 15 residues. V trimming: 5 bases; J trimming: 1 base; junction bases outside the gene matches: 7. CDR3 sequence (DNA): TGTGCCAGCAGCGTCTACAGGGGAGGGAACACTGAAGCTTTCTTT. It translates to CASSVYRGGNTEAFF.

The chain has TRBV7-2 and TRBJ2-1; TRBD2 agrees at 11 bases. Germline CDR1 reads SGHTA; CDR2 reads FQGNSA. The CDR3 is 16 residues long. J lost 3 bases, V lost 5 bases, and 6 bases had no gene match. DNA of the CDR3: TGTGCCAGCAGCCTCTTAGCGGGGGGGATCTACAATGAGCAGTTCTTC. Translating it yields CASSLLAGGIYNEQFF. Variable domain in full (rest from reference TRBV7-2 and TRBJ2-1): GAGVSQSPSNKVTEKGKDVELRCDPISGHTALYWYRQSLGQGLEFLIYFQGNSAPDKSGLPSDRFSAERTGGSVSTLTIQRTQQEDSAVYLCASSLLAGGIYNEQFFGPGTRLTVL.

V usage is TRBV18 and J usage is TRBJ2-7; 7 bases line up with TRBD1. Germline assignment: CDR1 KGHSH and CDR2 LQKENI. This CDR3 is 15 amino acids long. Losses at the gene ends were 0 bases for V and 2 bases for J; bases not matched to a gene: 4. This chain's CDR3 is CASSPPAGGPYEQYF. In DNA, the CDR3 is TGTGCCAGCTCACCACCCGCAGGGGGTCCCTACGAGCAGTACTTC.

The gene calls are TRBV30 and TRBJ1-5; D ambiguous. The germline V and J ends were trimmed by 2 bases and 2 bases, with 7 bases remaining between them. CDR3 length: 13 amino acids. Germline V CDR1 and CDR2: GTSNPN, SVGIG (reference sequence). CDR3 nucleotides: TGTGCCTGGAGTTCTCAGGGCAATCAGCCCCAGCATTTT. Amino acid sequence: CAWSSQGNQPQHF.

The CDR3 bases are TGCAGCGTTGAAGATCGGCAGACTTCCTACAATGAGCAGTTCTTC. This encodes CSVEDRQTSYNEQFF. The chain uses TRBV29-1 and TRBJ2-1; D remains unclear. This CDR3 has 15 residues. The ends were cut back, 0 bases at V and 1 base at J, with 10 bases in the middle. Germline V gives CDR1 SQVTM, CDR2 ANQGSEA.

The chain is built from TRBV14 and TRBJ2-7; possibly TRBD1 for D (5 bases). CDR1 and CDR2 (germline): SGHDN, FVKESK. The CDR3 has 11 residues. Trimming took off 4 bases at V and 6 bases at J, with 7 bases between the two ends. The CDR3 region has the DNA TGTGCCAGCAGCCTTAGGGGCGAGCAGTACTTC. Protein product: CASSLRGEQYF.

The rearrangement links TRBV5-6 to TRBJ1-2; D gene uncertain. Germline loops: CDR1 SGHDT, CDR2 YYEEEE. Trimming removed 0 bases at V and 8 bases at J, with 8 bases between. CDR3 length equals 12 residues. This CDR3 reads CASSLEAGGYTF. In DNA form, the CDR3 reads TGTGCCAGCAGCTTGGAGGCGGGGGGCTACACCTTC.

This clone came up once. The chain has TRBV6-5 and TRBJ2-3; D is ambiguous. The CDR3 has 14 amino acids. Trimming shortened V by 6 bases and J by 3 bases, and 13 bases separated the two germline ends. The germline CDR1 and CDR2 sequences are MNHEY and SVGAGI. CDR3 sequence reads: CASRRSQTTDTQYF. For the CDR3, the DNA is TGTGCCAGCAGGAGGAGTCAGACTACAGATACGCAGTATTTT.

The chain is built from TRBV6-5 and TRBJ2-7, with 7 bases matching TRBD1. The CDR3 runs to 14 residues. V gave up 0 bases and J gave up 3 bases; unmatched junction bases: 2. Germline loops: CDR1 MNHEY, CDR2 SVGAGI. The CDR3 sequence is CASSYSQGYYEQYF. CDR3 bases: TGTGCCAGCAGTTACTCACAGGGGTACTACGAGCAGTACTTC.

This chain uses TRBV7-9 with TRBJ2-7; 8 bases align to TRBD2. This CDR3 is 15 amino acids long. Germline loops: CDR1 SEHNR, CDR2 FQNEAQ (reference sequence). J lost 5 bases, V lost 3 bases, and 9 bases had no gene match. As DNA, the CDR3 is TGTGCCAGCAGCTTGGGGATCGGGGGGGCCAACGAGCAGTACTTC. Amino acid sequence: CASSLGIGGANEQYF.

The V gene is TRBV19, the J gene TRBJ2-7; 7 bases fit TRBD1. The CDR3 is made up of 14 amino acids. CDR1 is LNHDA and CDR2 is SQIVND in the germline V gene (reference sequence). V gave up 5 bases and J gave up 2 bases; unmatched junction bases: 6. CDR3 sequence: CASSPGTAAYEQYF. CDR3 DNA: TGTGCCAGTAGTCCCGGGACAGCAGCCTACGAGCAGTACTTC.

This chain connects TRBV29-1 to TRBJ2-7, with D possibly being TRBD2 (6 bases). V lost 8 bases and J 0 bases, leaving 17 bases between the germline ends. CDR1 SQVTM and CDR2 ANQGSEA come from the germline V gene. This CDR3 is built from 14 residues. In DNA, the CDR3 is TGCAGCTTCTCTGGAGGGGTTAGCTCCTACGAGCAGTACTTC. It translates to CSFSGGVSSYEQYF.

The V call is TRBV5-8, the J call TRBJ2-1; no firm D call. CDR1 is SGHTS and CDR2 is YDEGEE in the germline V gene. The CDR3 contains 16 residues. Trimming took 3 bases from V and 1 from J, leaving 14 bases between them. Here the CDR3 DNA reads TGTGCCAGCAGCTACAGTCCTTCCCTTTCCTACAATGAGCAGTTCTTC. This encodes CASSYSPSLSYNEQFF.